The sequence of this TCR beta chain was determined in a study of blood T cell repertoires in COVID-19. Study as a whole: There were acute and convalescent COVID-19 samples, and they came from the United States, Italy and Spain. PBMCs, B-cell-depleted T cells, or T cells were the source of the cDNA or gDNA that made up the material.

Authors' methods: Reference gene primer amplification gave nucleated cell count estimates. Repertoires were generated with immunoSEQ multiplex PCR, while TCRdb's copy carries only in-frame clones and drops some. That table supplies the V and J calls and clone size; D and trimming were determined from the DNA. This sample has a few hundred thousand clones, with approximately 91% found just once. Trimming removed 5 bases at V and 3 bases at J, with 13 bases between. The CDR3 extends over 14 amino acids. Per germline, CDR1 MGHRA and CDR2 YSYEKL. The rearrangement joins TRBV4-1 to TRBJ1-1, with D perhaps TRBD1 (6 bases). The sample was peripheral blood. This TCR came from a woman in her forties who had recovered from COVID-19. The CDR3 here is CASSAGARDTEAFF. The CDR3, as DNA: TGCGCCAGCAGCGCGGGGGCTCGGGACACTGAAGCTTTCTTT.